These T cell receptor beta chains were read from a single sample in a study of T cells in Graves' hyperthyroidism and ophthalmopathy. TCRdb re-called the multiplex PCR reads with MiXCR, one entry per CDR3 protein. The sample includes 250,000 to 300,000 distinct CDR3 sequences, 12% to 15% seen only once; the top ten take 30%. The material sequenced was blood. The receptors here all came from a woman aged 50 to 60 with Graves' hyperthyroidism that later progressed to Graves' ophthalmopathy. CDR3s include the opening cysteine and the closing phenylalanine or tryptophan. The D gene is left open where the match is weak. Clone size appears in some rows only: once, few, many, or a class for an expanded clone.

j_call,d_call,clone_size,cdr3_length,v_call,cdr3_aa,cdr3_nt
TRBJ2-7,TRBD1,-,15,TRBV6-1,CASRGRQGTLREQYF,TGTGCCAGCAGGGGGAGACAGGGGACGTTACGGGAGCAGTACTTC
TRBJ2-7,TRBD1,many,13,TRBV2,CASSWDREYEQYF,TGTGCCAGCAGTTGGGACAGGGAGTACGAGCAGTACTTC
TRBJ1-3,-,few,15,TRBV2,CASSEIAGSGNTIYF,TGTGCCAGCAGTGAAATTGCAGGCTCTGGAAACACCATATATTTT
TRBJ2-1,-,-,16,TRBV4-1,CASSQVGRATYNEQFF,TGCGCCAGCAGCCAAGTTGGGCGAGCGACCTACAATGAGCAGTTCTTC
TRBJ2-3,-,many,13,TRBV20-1,CSATSPTRDRQYF,TGCAGTGCTACCTCCCCCACGCGGGACAGGCAGTATTTT
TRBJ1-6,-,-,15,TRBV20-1,CSARVIGINNSPLHF,TGCAGTGCTAGAGTTATCGGAATAAATAATTCACCCCTCCACTTT
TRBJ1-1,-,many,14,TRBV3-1,CASSQEYRGLEAFF,TGTGCCAGCAGCCAAGAATATAGGGGCCTTGAAGCTTTCTTT
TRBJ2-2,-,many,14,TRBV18,CASSPKANTGELFF,TGTGCCAGCTCACCAAAGGCAAACACCGGGGAGCTGTTTTTT
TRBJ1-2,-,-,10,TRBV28,CASVGAGYTF,TGTGCCAGTGTTGGGGCTGGCTACACCTTC
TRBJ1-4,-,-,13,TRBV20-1,CSAGGGQKEKLFF,TGCAGTGCAGGGGGGGGACAAAAAGAAAAACTGTTTTTT
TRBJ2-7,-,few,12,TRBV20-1,CSAEVRGYEQYF,TGCAGTGCAGAGGTTAGAGGCTACGAGCAGTACTTC
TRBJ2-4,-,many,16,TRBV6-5,CASSYGRGSGKNIQYF,TGTGCCAGCAGTTACGGCAGGGGTTCGGGCAAAAACATTCAGTACTTC
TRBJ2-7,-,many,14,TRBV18,CASSSDWGSDEQYF,TGTGCCAGCTCATCGGATTGGGGGAGCGACGAGCAGTACTTC
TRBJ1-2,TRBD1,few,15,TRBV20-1,CSARVRDRASSGYTF,TGCAGTGCTAGAGTGAGGGACAGGGCTTCTTCCGGCTACACCTTC
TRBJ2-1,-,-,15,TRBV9,CASSLQLGRYNEQFF,TGTGCCAGCAGCCTTCAACTCGGGCGGTACAATGAGCAGTTCTTC